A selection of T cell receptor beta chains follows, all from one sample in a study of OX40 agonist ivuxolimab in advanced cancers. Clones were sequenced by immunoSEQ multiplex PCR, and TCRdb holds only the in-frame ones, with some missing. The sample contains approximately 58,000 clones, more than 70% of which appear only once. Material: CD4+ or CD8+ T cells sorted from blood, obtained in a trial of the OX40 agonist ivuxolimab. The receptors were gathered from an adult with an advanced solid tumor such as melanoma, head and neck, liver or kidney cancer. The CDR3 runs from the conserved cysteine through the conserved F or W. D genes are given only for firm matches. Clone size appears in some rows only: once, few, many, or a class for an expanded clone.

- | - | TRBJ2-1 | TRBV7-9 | TGTGCCAGCAGCCCCTTGTCCTACAATGAGCAGTTCTTC | CASSPLSYNEQFF
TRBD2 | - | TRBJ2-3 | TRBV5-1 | TGCGCCAGCAGCTTGGACCCTACTAGCGGGGGGACTTCAGATACGCAGTATTTT | CASSLDPTSGGTSDTQYF
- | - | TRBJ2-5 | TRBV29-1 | TGCAGCCACATTGGGGAGACCCAGTACTTC | CSHIGETQYF
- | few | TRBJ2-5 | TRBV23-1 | TGCGCCATCTGGAAGCCTAGCGACCAAGAGACCCAGTACTTC | CAIWKPSDQETQYF
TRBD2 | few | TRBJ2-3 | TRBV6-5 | TGTGCCAGCAGTTACCGGGGGGGGGTGAGCACAGATACGCAGTATTTT | CASSYRGGVSTDTQYF
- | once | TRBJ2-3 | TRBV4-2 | TGTGCCAGCAGCCAAGCGGACGGGACTGGAGATACGCAGTATTTT | CASSQADGTGDTQYF
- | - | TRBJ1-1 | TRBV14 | TGTGCCAGCAGCCAAGATTGGGCAGTCGGGAACACTGAAGCTTTCTTT | CASSQDWAVGNTEAFF
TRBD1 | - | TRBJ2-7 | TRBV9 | TGTGCCAGCAGCCAAATACAGGGGGCTGGAGAGCAGTACTTC | CASSQIQGAGEQYF
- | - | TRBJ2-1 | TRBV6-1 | TGTGCCAGCAGTGAGGAGAGTGAGCAGTTCTTC | CASSEESEQFF
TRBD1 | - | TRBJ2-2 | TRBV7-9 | TGTGCCAGCAGCTTAGGCTGGACAGGTGGCGGGGAGCTGTTTTTT | CASSLGWTGGGELFF
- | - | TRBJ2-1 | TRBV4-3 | TGCGCCAGCAGCCAAGTTGAAGGTTACAATGAGCAGTTCTTC | CASSQVEGYNEQFF
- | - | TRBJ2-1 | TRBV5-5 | TGTGCCAGCAGCTCCCCCACAAGGGGCGGGGCAGGATACAATGAGCAGTTCTTC | CASSSPTRGGAGYNEQFF
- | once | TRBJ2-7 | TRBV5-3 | TGTGCCAGAAGCGGTGGTGGCGGGACCTACGAGCAGTACTTC | CARSGGGGTYEQYF
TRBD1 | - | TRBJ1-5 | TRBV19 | TGTGCCAGTAGGCCGGGACAGGGGGCCTTTCAGCCCCAGCATTTT | CASRPGQGAFQPQHF
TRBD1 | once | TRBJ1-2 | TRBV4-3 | TGCGCCAGCAGCCAGGGACAGGGGCCATCCTATGGCTACACCTTC | CASSQGQGPSYGYTF
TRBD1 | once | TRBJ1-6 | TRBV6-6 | TGTGCCATCGGGACAGGAGGGGATTCACCCCTCCACTTT | CAIGTGGDSPLHF
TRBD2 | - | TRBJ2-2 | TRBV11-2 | TGTGCCAGCAGCTTACCCCTGCGCGGGAGCCCCCGAGGGACCGGGGAGCTGTTTTTT | CASSLPLRGSPRGTGELFF
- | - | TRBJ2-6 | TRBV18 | TGTGCCAGCTCACCGGATGCTGGGGCCAACGTCCTGACTTTC | CASSPDAGANVLTF
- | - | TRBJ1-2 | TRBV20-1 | TGCAGTGCCTTGGACTATGGCTACACCTTC | CSALDYGYTF
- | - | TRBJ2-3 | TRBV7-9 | TGTGCCAGCAGCTTAGATGTGCAGGCCACAGATACGCAGTATTTT | CASSLDVQATDTQYF
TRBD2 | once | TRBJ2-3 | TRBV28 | TGTGCCAGCAGTTCTCAGCGGGAGCTTGTAGATACGCAGTATTTT | CASSSQRELVDTQYF
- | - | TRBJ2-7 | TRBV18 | TGTGCCAGCTCCCAAACCGGGCCGCTGGGCGAGCAGTACTTC | CASSQTGPLGEQYF
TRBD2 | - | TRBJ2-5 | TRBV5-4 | TGTGCCAGCAGCTTGGATATACTAGCGGGGGGCAGGGAGACCCAGTACTTC | CASSLDILAGGRETQYF
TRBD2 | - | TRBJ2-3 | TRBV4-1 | TGCGCCAGCAGCCAAGAGGGAACTAGCGGGGGGAAAGATACGCAGTATTTT | CASSQEGTSGGKDTQYF
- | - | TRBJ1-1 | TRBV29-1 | TGCAGCGCCCGTACAGTGAACACTGAAGCTTTCTTT | CSARTVNTEAFF
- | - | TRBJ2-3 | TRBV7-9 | TGTGCCAGCAGCTTAGGGGGAGGTGTCACAGATACGCAGTATTTT | CASSLGGGVTDTQYF
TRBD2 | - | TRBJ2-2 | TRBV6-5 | TGTGCCAGCAGTTACCAAGCGGGAGTGATCGGGGAGCTGTTTTTT | CASSYQAGVIGELFF
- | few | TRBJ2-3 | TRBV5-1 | TGCGCCAGCGGCCTTAACGGGGCAGATACGCAGTATTTT | CASGLNGADTQYF
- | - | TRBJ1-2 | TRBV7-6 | TGTGCCAGCAGCCTATCGGAGGCTGTATCTAACTATGGCTACACCTTC | CASSLSEAVSNYGYTF
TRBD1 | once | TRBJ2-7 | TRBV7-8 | TGTGCCAGCAGCTCCTCCGGGACAGGGAACGAGCAGTACTTC | CASSSSGTGNEQYF
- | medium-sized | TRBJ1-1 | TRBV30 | TGTGCCTGGAGTAGAAGGGGCGGGCCTGAAGCTTTCTTT | CAWSRRGGPEAFF
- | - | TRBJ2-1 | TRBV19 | TGTGCCAGTGGAGGGGGGACAGCCTACAATGAGCAGTTCTTC | CASGGGTAYNEQFF
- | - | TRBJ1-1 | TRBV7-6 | TGTGCCAGCAGCTTAGGGACGGTTAACACTGAAGCTTTCTTT | CASSLGTVNTEAFF
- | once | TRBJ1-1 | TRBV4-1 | TGCGCCAGCAGCACCACTACAGGCTACAAAGCTTTCTTT | CASSTTTGYKAFF
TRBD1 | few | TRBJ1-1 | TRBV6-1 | TGTGCCAGCAGTGAGACCCACAGGGGGAACACTGAAGCTTTCTTT | CASSETHRGNTEAFF
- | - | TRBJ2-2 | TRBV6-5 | TGTGCCAGCAGCCTCAGGGTTCAGGGAACCGGGGAGCTGTTTTTT | CASSLRVQGTGELFF
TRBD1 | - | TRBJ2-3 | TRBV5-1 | TGCGCCAGCCAGAAGTCGGGACAGCGAGAAGATACGCAGTATTTT | CASQKSGQREDTQYF
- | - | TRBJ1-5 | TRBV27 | TGTGCCAGCAGTTCGCAAAGGTCTAGCAATCAGCCCCAGCATTTT | CASSSQRSSNQPQHF
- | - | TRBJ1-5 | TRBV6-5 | TGTGCCAGCAGTTACTCGGGAGGGAAAGGTCAGCCCCAGCATTTT | CASSYSGGKGQPQHF
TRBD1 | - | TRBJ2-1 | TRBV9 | TGTGCCAGCAGCGTGACAGGGGACAATGAGCAGTTCTTC | CASSVTGDNEQFF
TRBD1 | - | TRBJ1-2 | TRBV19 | TGTGCCAGTAGTATACCCCCGGGACAGGGGGATGGCTACACCTTC | CASSIPPGQGDGYTF